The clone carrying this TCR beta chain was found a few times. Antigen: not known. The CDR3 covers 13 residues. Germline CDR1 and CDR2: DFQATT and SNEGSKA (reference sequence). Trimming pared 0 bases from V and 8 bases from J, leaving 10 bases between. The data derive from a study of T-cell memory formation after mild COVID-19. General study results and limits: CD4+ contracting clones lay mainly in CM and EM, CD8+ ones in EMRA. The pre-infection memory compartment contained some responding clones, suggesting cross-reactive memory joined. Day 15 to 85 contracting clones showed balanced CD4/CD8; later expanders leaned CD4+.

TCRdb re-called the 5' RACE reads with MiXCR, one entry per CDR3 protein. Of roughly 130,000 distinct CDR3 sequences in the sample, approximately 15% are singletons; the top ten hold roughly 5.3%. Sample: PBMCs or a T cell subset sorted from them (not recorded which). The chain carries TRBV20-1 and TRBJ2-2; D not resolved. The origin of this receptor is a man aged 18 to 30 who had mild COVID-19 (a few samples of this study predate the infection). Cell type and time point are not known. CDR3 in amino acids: CSAREGSRGELFF. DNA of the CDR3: TGCAGTGCTAGAGAGGGGTCCAGGGGGGAGCTGTTTTTT.